The 9 T cell receptor beta chains below come from one sample, sequenced in a study of cytomegalovirus exposure and HLA in healthy donors. PCR amplification relied on 60 Vbeta primers (plus 13 Jbeta primers). Profiled with immunoSEQ multiplex PCR; TCRdb holds only in-frame clones, not every one. The table records a few hundred thousand clones, about 80% of them present only once. The sample taken for sequencing was PBMCs. The receptor set was obtained from a girl aged 2-9 years in good health and CMV-seronegative.

This chain links TRBV27 with TRBJ2-7, with 7 bases matching TRBD2. With 6 bases clipped from V and 1 base from J, the junction kept 9 bases outside the gene matches. This CDR3 region has 15 residues. The germline CDR1 and CDR2 sequences are MNHEY and SMNVEV (reference sequence). The DNA of the CDR3 is TGTGCCAGCAGCCGCTTGATAGCGGGTTCCTACGAGCAGTACTTC. Residues: CASSRLIAGSYEQYF.

The chain uses TRBV10-1 and TRBJ1-1; TRBD1 matches 7 bases. The CDR3 covers 14 residues. Germline V gene sequence: CDR1 WNHNN, CDR2 SYGVQD (reference sequence). Trimming took 3 bases from V and 3 from J; bases not matched to a gene: 4. CDR3 region: CASSEGQAYTEAFF. In DNA form, the CDR3 reads TGCGCCAGCAGTGAAGGACAGGCTTACACTGAAGCTTTCTTT.

The chain uses TRBV7-6 and TRBJ2-5; 12 bases align to TRBD2. The CDR3 length is 17 residues. J lost 5 bases, V lost 5 bases, and 12 bases had no gene match. Germline CDR1 and CDR2: SGHVS and FNYEAQ. Here the CDR3 reads CASSPNPSGGAGETQYF. In DNA form, the CDR3 reads TGTGCCAGCAGCCCAAATCCTAGCGGGGGGGCCGGGGAGACCCAGTACTTC.

This chain links TRBV5-8 with TRBJ1-1; 8 nucleotides line up with TRBD1. J was trimmed by 4 bases and V by 5 bases; bases with no gene match: 7. This CDR3 comprises 14 residues. The germline V gene has CDR1 SGHTS and CDR2 YDEGEE. CDR3 region: CASSYNGQGTEAFF. DNA for the CDR3: TGTGCCAGCAGTTATAATGGACAGGGCACTGAAGCTTTCTTT.

The V call is TRBV9, the J call TRBJ1-3; 7 nucleotides line up with TRBD1. V shed 4 bases and J 0 bases; nucleotides not matched to a gene: 7. The CDR3 is made up of 16 amino acids. Germline loops: CDR1 SGDLS, CDR2 YYNGEE. Here the CDR3 reads CASSQTGASSGNTIYF. The CDR3 bases are TGTGCCAGCAGCCAAACAGGGGCAAGCTCTGGAAACACCATATATTTT.

This clone has just a few counts. The chain carries TRBV28 and TRBJ1-3; 12 bases fit TRBD1. This CDR3 is built from 17 residues. CDR1 and CDR2 from the germline V gene are MDHEN and SYDVKM. V lost 10 bases, J lost 1 base, and 11 bases stayed unmatched. This chain's CDR3 is CAISRDRGRYSGNTIYF. For the CDR3, the DNA is TGTGCCATCAGCCGGGACAGGGGGCGATATTCTGGAAACACCATATATTTT.

The V gene is TRBV10-3, the J gene TRBJ2-2; 10 nucleotides align to TRBD2. The J segment lost 2 bases and the V segment lost 3 bases, leaving 0 bases of the junction unmatched. The CDR3 runs 15 residues. CDR1 and CDR2 from the germline V gene are ENHRY and SYGVKD. CDR3 loop: CAISELAGNTGELFF. The CDR3, as DNA: TGTGCCATCAGTGAACTAGCGGGAAACACCGGGGAGCTGTTTTTT.

The chain combines TRBV27 with TRBJ2-7; possibly TRBD1 for D (5 bases). The CDR3 runs 13 residues. With 7 bases removed from V and 3 bases from J, the gap between germline ends came to 13 bases. Germline V lookup: CDR1 MNHEY, CDR2 SMNVEV (reference sequence). The CDR3 sequence is CASKTAKSYEQYF. The CDR3 DNA reads as TGTGCCAGCAAGACAGCTAAGAGCTACGAGCAGTACTTC.

The chain employs TRBV18 and TRBJ2-7; D gene unclear. V was cut by 5 bases and J by 7 bases, with 12 bases left in between. This CDR3 comprises 12 residues. Per the germline V gene, CDR1 is KGHSH and CDR2 is LQKENI. The CDR3 sequence is CASSGEGGEQYF. CDR3 DNA sequence: TGTGCCAGCTCAGGCGAAGGCGGAGAGCAGTACTTC.